This entry lists 7 T cell receptor beta chains sequenced from one sample in a study of technical replicates of blood from several donors. The repertoire was sequenced with immunoSEQ multiplex PCR; TCRdb's copy has only in-frame clones and lacks some. Of 85,000 to 95,000 clones in the sample, 95% to 97% were seen once. Material: T cells isolated from PBMCs. The receptors were sampled from a human donor in good health.

The chain couples TRBV19 to TRBJ1-1; possibly TRBD1 for D (5 bases). V lost 5 bases and J 6 bases, leaving 16 bases between the germline ends. CDR1 and CDR2 (germline): LNHDA, SQIVND (reference sequence). The CDR3 sequence is 14 residues long. DNA of the CDR3: TGTGCCAGTAGTCCTCACAGGTTTCTGGCTGAAGCTTTCTTT. This translates into CASSPHRFLAEAFF.

The rearrangement joins TRBV27 to TRBJ1-2, with 9 bases aligning to TRBD1. The V gene end was trimmed by 5 bases and the J gene end by 6 bases; junction bases not matched to a gene: 13. The germline CDR1 and CDR2 sequences are MNHEY and SMNVEV (reference sequence). There are 16 residues in the CDR3. The CDR3 coding sequence is TGTGCCAGCAGTATTATACAGGGGGCGCTTCAAGATGGCTACACCTTC. This encodes CASSIIQGALQDGYTF.

This clone was detected once. The rearrangement uses TRBV7-9 and TRBJ1-1, with D perhaps TRBD1 (5 bases). V lost 5 bases and J 6 bases, leaving 16 bases between the germline ends. This CDR3 spans 14 amino acids. Germline V gives CDR1 SEHNR, CDR2 FQNEAQ (reference sequence). The chain's CDR3 is CASSASARGSEAFF. The CDR3 DNA reads as TGTGCCAGCAGCGCAAGTGCAAGGGGCTCTGAAGCTTTCTTT.

The V and J genes are TRBV16 and TRBJ1-1; tentatively, D is TRBD1 (6 bases). From germline, CDR1 is KGHSY and CDR2 FQNENV. The CDR3 extends over 14 amino acids. With 4 bases removed from V and 6 bases from J, the gap between germline ends came to 15 bases. CDR3 loop: CASSPTVRGAEAFF. In DNA, the CDR3 is TGTGCCAGCAGCCCGACGGTCAGGGGCGCTGAAGCTTTCTTT.

The J gene is TRBJ1-4, the V gene TRBV6-5, with D unclear. The CDR3 extends over 13 amino acids. Germline lookup yields CDR1 MNHEY and CDR2 SVGAGI. Deletions cut 8 bases from V and 4 bases from J, with 11 bases between. CDR3 nucleotides: TGTGCCAGCCGGGGAAACAGTAATGAAAAACTGTTTTTT. Its protein product is CASRGNSNEKLFF.

J is TRBJ2-5 and V is TRBV19, with a possible D match to TRBD1 (6 bases). CDR1 is LNHDA and CDR2 is SQIVND in the germline V gene (reference sequence). V dropped 8 bases and J dropped 1 base, with 11 bases sitting between them. This CDR3 region has 13 residues. CDR3 DNA: TGTGCCAGTGATGGGGGCTTCCAAGAGACCCAGTACTTC. Translation: CASDGGFQETQYF.

With respect to this clone: The junction departs from germline at one end; a sequencing error may be responsible. The CDR3 here is CAISEGDFDQPQHF. The DNA for the CDR3 is TGTGCCATCAGTGAGGGAGATTTCGATCAGCCCCAGCATTTT. The chain has TRBV6-1 and TRBJ1-5, with D uncertain. Germline CDR1 reads MNHNS; CDR2 reads SASEGT. This CDR3 has 14 amino acids.